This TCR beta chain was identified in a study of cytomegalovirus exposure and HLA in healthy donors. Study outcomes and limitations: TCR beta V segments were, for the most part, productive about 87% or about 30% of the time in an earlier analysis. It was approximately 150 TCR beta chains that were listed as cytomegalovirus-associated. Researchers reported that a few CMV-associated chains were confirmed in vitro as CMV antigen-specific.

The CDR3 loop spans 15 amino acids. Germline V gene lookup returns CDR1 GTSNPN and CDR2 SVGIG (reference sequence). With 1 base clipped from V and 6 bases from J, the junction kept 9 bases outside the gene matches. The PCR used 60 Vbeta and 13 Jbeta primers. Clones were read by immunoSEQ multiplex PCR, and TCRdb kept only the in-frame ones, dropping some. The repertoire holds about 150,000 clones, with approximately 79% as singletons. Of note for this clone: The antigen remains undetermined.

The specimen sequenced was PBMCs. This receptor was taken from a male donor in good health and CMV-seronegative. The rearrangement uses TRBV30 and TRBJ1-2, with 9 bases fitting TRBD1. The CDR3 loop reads CAWSGQGQGSDGYTF. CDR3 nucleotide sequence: TGTGCCTGGAGTGGCCAAGGACAGGGGAGTGATGGCTACACCTTC.